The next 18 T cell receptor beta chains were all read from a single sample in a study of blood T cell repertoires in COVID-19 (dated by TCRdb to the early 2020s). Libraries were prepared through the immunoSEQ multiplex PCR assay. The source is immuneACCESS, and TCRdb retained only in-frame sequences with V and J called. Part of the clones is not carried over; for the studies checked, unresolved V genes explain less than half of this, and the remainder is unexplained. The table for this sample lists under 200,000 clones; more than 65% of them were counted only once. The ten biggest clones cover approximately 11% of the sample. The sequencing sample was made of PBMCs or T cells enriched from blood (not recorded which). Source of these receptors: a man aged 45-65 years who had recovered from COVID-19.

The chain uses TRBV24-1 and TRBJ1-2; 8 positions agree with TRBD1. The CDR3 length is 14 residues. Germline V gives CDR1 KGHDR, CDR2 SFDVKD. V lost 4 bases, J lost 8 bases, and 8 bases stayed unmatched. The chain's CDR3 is CATSEPGQGGGYTF. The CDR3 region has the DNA TGTGCCACCAGTGAACCAGGACAGGGAGGGGGCTACACCTTC.

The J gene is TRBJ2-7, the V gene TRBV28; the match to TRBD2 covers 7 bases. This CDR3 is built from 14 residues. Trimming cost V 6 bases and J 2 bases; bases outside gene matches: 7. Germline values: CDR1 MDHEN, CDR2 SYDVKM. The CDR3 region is CASRPHSGTYEQYF. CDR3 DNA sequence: TGTGCCAGCAGACCCCACAGCGGGACCTACGAGCAGTACTTC.

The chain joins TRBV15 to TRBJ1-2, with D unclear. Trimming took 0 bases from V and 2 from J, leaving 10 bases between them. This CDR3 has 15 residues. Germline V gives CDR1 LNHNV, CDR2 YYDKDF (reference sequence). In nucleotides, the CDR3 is TGTGCCACCAGCAGAGAGGTCACCAGGAACTATGGCTACACCTTC. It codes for CATSREVTRNYGYTF.

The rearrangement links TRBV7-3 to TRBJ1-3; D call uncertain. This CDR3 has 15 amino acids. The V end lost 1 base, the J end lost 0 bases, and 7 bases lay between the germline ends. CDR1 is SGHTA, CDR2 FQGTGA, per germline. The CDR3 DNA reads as TGTGCCAGCAGCTTAAGTCACGGCTCTGGAAACACCATATATTTT. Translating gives CASSLSHGSGNTIYF.

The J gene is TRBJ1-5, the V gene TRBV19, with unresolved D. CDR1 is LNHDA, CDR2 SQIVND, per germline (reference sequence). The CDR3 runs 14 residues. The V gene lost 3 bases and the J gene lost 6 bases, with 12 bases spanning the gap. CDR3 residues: CASSILSTGQPQHF. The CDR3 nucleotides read TGTGCCAGTAGTATTTTGTCCACGGGTCAGCCCCAGCATTTT.

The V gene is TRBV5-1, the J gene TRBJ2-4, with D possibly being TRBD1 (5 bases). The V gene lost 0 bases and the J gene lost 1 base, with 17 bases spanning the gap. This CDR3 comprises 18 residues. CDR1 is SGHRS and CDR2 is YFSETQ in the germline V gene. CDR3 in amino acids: CASSLVRQGNWAKNIQYF. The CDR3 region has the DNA TGCGCCAGCAGCTTGGTGCGGCAGGGAAATTGGGCCAAAAACATTCAGTACTTC. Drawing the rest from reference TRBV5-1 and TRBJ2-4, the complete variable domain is KAGVTQTPRYLIKTRGQQVTLSCSPISGHRSVSWYQQTPGQGLQFLFEYFSETQRNKGNFPGRFSGRQFSNSRSEMNVSTLELGDSALYLCASSLVRQGNWAKNIQYFGAGTRLSVL.

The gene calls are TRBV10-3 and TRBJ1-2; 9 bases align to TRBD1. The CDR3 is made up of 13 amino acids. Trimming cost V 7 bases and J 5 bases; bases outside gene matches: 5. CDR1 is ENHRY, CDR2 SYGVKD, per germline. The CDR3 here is CAITLGQGYGYTF. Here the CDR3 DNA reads TGTGCCATCACCTTGGGACAGGGTTATGGCTACACCTTC.

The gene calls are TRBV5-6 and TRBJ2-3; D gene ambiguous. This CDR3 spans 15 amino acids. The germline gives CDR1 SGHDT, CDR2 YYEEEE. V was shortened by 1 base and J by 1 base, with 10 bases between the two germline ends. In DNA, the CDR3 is TGTGCCAGCAGCTTGTCCAGGTCGGGCACAGATACGCAGTATTTT. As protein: CASSLSRSGTDTQYF.

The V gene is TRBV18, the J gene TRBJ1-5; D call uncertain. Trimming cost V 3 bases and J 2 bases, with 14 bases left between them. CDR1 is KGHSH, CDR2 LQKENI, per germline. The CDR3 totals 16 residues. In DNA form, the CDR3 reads TGTGCCAGCTCACCGCGGGAGGGTTTGGGCAATCAGCCCCAGCATTTT. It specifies CASSPREGLGNQPQHF.

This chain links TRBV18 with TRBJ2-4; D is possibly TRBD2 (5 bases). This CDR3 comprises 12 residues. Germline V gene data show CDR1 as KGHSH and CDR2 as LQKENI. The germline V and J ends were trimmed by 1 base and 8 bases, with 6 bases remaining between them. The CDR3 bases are TGTGCCAGCTCACCACAGGAGGACATTCAGTACTTC. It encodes CASSPQEDIQYF.

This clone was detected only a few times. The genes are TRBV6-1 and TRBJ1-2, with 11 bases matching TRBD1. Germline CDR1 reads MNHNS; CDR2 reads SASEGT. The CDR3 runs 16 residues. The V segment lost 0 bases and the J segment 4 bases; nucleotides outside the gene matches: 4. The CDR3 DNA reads TGTGCCAGCAGTGAAGCGACCGGGACAGGGGGCTATGGCTACACCTTC. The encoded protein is CASSEATGTGGYGYTF.

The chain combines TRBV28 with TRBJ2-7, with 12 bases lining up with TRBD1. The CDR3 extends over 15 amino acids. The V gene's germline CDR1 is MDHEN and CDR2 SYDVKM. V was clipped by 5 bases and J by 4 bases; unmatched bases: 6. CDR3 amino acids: CASSPGTGGVYEQYF. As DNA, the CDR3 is TGTGCCAGCAGTCCCGGGACAGGGGGCGTTTACGAGCAGTACTTC.

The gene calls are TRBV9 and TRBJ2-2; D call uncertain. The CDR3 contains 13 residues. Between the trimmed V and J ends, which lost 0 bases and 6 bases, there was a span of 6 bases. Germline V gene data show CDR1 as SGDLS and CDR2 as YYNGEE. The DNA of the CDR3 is TGTGCCAGCAGCGTAGATCTCTCCGGGGAGCTGTTTTTT. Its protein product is CASSVDLSGELFF.

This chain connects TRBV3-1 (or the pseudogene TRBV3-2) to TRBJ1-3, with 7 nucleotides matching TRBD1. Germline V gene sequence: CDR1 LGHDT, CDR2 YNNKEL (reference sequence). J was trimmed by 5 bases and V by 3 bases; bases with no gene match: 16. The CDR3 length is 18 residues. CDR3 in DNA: TGTGCCAGCAGCCACACCGCAGGGGGGAACGCAAGGAGAAACACCATATATTTT. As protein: CASSHTAGGNARRNTIYF.

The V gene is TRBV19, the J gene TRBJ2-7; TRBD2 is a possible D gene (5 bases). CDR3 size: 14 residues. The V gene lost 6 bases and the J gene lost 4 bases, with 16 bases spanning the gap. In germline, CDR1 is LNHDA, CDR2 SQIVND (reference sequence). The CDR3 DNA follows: TGTGCCAGTAGCCCTACCTCGGGGAATTACGAGCAGTACTTC. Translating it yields CASSPTSGNYEQYF.

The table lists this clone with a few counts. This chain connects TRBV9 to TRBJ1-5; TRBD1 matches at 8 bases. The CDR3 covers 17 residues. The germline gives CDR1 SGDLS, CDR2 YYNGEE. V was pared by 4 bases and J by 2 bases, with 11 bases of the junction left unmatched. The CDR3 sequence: CASSLSIPGQGNQPQHF. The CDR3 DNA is TGTGCCAGCAGCCTATCAATTCCGGGACAGGGCAATCAGCCCCAGCATTTT.

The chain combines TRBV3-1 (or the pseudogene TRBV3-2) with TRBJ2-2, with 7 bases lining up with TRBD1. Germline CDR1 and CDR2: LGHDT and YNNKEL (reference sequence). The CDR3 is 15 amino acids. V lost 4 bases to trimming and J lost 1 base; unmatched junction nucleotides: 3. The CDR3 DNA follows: TGTGCCAGCAGCCGGGACAGCATGAACACCGGGGAGCTGTTTTTT. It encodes CASSRDSMNTGELFF.

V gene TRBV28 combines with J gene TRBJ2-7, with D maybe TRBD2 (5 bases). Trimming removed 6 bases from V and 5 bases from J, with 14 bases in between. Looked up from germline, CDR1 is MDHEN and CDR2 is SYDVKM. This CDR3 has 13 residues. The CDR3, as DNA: TGTGCCAGCAGACTGGGGAGTCACCACGAGCAGTACTTC. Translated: CASRLGSHHEQYF.